This T cell receptor (beta chain) was observed in a study of T-cell reconstitution after alpha-beta-depleted transplantation in children (dated by TCRdb to between 2015 and 2016). Turning to the overall study: T-cell immune reconstitution after TCRalphabeta/CD19-depleted allogeneic hematopoietic cell transplantation in children was quantitatively tracked in the study by means of TCR repertoire profiling.

The sample's treatment or condition label, decoded: allogeneic hematopoietic cell transplantation with graft depleted of TCRalphabeta T cells and CD19 B cells. TCRalphabeta/CD19-depleted allogeneic hematopoietic cell grafts were given to the transplant recipients, all of whom were children. Library creation used PCR. TCRdb lists the instrument as Illumina HiSeq 2500. TCR libraries were prepared with molecular barcoding, using unique molecular identifiers to normalize TCRbeta repertoire quantification. TCRdb's own reprocessing of the public reads used fastp at Q25 and MiXCR and kept productive beta chains. Each CDR3 protein gets just one entry, which takes the most common genes and DNA from the rows behind it. This sample lists more than 200,000 distinct CDR3 sequences; roughly 26% were detected once. About 2.6% of the sample rests with the top ten. Points the paper makes about the study in general: In some patients, high TCRbeta diversity at day 60 was attributed to recipient T cells and intrathymic progenitors that had survived conditioning. The apparently early alphabetaT-cell count recovery about two months after transplant was reportedly dependent on only several hundred rapidly expanded clones derived from non-depleted graft cells. Hyperexpanded clone frequencies declined over subsequent months; after one year, T-cell counts and TCRbeta diversity were mostly attributed to newly produced T cells.

The germline V gene specifies ENHRY as CDR1 and SYGVKD as CDR2. The CDR3 goes from the cysteine to the phenylalanine over 18 residues. Of all the DNA, just the CDR3 is kept, 54 bases in frame from base 1. V is cut back by 5 bases and J by 1 base, with 11 bases in the junction unmatched. With regard to this clonotype: Its antigen remains undetermined. Base quality data are lacking; no much larger clone is found one base away.

The chain couples TRBV10-3 to TRBJ2-1, with TRBD1 identical over 10 junction bases. Sequenced here: PBMCs, sampled before TCRalphabeta/CD19-depleted stem cell transplant. The receptor was derived from a girl aged 2 to 10 with Fanconi anemia, due to receive a stem cell transplant. This receptor carries the CDR3 CAISRTGGIRGSYNEQFF. In nucleotides, the sequence is TGTGCCATCAGTAGGACAGGGGGGATTAGAGGGTCCTACAATGAGCAGTTCTTC.